Listed below are T cell receptor beta chains from one sample, sequenced in a study of cytomegalovirus exposure and HLA in healthy donors. Sequencing used immunoSEQ multiplex PCR; TCRdb keeps in-frame clones, though not all of them. The data contain about 280,000 clones, about 90% of them singletons. The material sequenced was PBMCs. All receptors come from a woman aged 18-30 years in good health and CMV-seronegative. CDR3s include the opening cysteine and the closing phenylalanine or tryptophan. The D gene is left open where the match is weak.

d_gene	j_gene	v_gene	CDR3aa	CDR3nt
.	TRBJ2-3	TRBV11-2	CASSFSGVSTDTQYF	TGTGCCAGCAGCTTTAGCGGCGTCTCCACAGATACGCAGTATTTT
TRBD2	TRBJ2-7	TRBV6-1	CASSESAGLASYEQYF	TGTGCCAGCAGTGAATCCGCGGGACTAGCGAGCTACGAGCAGTACTTC
TRBD1	TRBJ1-2	TRBV15	CATSSPQKRDRARGYGYTF	TGTGCCACCAGCAGTCCACAAAAAAGGGACAGGGCGCGGGGCTATGGCTACACCTTC
TRBD1	TRBJ1-4	TRBV5-4	CASSRTGVNEKLFF	TGTGCCAGCAGCCGGACAGGGGTGAATGAAAAACTGTTTTTT
.	TRBJ1-5	TRBV7-9	CASSLGEQPQHF	TGTGCCAGCAGCTTAGGGGAGCAGCCCCAGCATTTT
TRBD2	TRBJ2-7	TRBV13	CASSSGGGNYEQYF	TGTGCCAGCAGCTCTGGGGGGGGAAACTACGAGCAGTACTTC
.	TRBJ2-1	TRBV19	CASSQGTGHNEQFF	TGTGCCAGTAGTCAGGGCACCGGGCATAATGAGCAGTTCTTC
TRBD1	TRBJ1-5	TRBV2	CASSEDRGSNQPQHF	TGTGCCAGCAGTGAGGACAGGGGGAGCAATCAGCCCCAGCATTTT
TRBD1	TRBJ1-2	TRBV7-9	CSSSPATGPGGYTF	TGTTCCAGCAGCCCGGCGACAGGGCCTGGTGGCTACACCTTC
TRBD2	TRBJ2-3	TRBV14	CASSQSSGSTDTQYF	TGTGCCAGCAGCCAATCTAGCGGGAGCACAGATACGCAGTATTTT
TRBD1	TRBJ1-6	TRBV2	CASTAGQGGNSPLHF	TGTGCCAGCACCGCCGGACAGGGCGGTAATTCACCCCTCCACTTT
TRBD1	TRBJ2-7	TRBV6-5	CASSPTGSYEQYF	TGTGCCAGCAGCCCGACAGGGTCCTACGAGCAGTACTTC
TRBD1	TRBJ1-1	TRBV7-2	CASSSSGTGGANTEAFF	TGTGCCAGCAGCTCCTCCGGGACAGGGGGTGCAAACACTGAAGCTTTCTTT